These 20 T cell receptor beta chains share one sample of origin, sequenced in a study of blood T cell repertoires in COVID-19. Libraries were prepared by immunoSEQ multiplex PCR; TCRdb keeps only in-frame clonotypes and omits some of them. The sample includes 200,000 to 250,000 clones, about 90% of them seen just once. Input material: peripheral blood. The source of these receptors is a woman in her twenties or thirties who had recovered from COVID-19.

The rearrangement links TRBV7-9 to TRBJ2-1; TRBD2 matches at 10 bases. The V gene's germline CDR1 is SEHNR and CDR2 FQNEAQ (reference sequence). V trimming: 5 bases; J trimming: 6 bases; junction bases outside the gene matches: 7. The length of the CDR3 is 15 residues. CDR3 residues: CASSPSSGGFNEQFF. The CDR3 DNA follows: TGTGCCAGCAGCCCCTCTAGCGGGGGTTTCAATGAGCAGTTCTTC.

The chain carries TRBV5-1 and TRBJ2-1; 7 nucleotides agree with TRBD1. V lost 2 bases and J lost 6; bases outside the gene matches: 5. Germline V gene lookup returns CDR1 SGHRS and CDR2 YFSETQ. This CDR3 has 14 amino acids. CDR3 protein: CASSLYSGGNEQFF. CDR3 nucleotides: TGCGCCAGCAGCTTATATTCAGGGGGCAATGAGCAGTTCTTC.

V usage is TRBV7-8 and J usage is TRBJ2-5; D not resolved. The CDR3 length is 12 residues. Per the germline V gene, CDR1 is SGHVS and CDR2 is FQNEAQ. Trimming cost V 5 bases and J 5 bases, with 9 bases left between them. The DNA of the CDR3 is TGTGCCAGCAGCCCCCCACAGGAGACCCAGTACTTC. Protein sequence: CASSPPQETQYF.

The sample holds a few counts of this clone. The chain uses TRBV13 and TRBJ2-7; no definite D call. CDR3 size: 16 residues. V lost 0 bases and J lost 6, with 18 bases in between. Germline lookup yields CDR1 PRHDT and CDR2 FYEKMQ (reference sequence). This CDR3 reads CASSLGGLPRDFEQYF. CDR3 in DNA: TGTGCCAGCAGCTTAGGTGGGCTCCCCCGTGATTTCGAGCAGTACTTC.

This sequence joins TRBV4-2 and TRBJ2-1, with 7 nucleotides matching TRBD2. Per germline, CDR1 LGHNA and CDR2 YNFKEQ. This CDR3 is built from 17 residues. V was pared by 4 bases and J by 6 bases, with 15 bases of the junction left unmatched. The DNA for the CDR3 is TGTGCCAGCAGCCTGCCTACGGCGGGGGAGCTGGGCAATGAGCAGTTCTTC. It yields the protein CASSLPTAGELGNEQFF.

The genes are TRBV20-1 and TRBJ1-5; D is undetermined. V was pared by 3 bases and J by 11 bases, with 14 bases between. This CDR3 has 12 amino acids. CDR1 DFQATT and CDR2 SNEGSKA come from the germline V gene (reference sequence). The CDR3 nucleotides read TGCAGTGCTAGTGGAGGAGAGAGAGCCCAGCATTTT. This gives the protein CSASGGERAQHF.

This clone was seen once. The chain is built from TRBV11-3 and TRBJ2-7, with 12 bases that match TRBD2. V lost 5 bases, J lost 2 bases, and 4 bases stayed unmatched. Germline loops: CDR1 SGHNT, CDR2 YENEEA. The CDR3 spans 15 residues. The CDR3 DNA is TGTGCCAGCAGCGAAGGACTAGCGGGGCCCTACGAGCAGTACTTC. Protein sequence: CASSEGLAGPYEQYF. The variable domain in full, completed from reference TRBV11-3 and TRBJ2-7, reads EAGVVQSPRYKIIEKKQPVAFWCNPISGHNTLYWYLQNLGQGPELLIRYENEEAVDDSQLPKDRFSAERLKGVDSTLKIQPAELGDSAVYLCASSEGLAGPYEQYFGPGTRLTVT.

The rearrangement joins TRBV3-1 (or the pseudogene TRBV3-2) to TRBJ1-1; D is uncertain. The CDR3 is made up of 14 amino acids. Germline V lookup: CDR1 LGHDT, CDR2 YNNKEL (reference sequence). V lost 1 base and J lost 3, with 9 bases in between. CDR3 amino acids: CASSQGQEHTEAFF. The CDR3 DNA reads TGTGCCAGCAGCCAAGGACAAGAGCACACTGAAGCTTTCTTT.

The rearrangement joins TRBV6-1 to TRBJ2-7; 7 bases are shared with TRBD1. The germline gives CDR1 MNHNS, CDR2 SASEGT. V lost 4 bases to trimming and J lost 0 bases; unmatched junction nucleotides: 12. This CDR3 has 17 amino acids. Here the CDR3 reads CASSAVLGTVSSYEQYF. As DNA, the CDR3 is TGTGCCAGCAGTGCGGTTCTTGGGACAGTTAGCTCCTACGAGCAGTACTTC.

This clone was seen only once. This chain joins TRBV29-1 and TRBJ2-3; TRBD2 is a possible D gene (5 bases). V lost 7 bases, J lost 5 bases, and 16 bases lay in between. From germline, CDR1 is SQVTM and CDR2 ANQGSEA. The CDR3 runs to 13 residues. In nucleotides, the CDR3 is TGCAGCGGGTGGCTTCTAGCAGGAGATACGCAGTATTTT. Its protein product is CSGWLLAGDTQYF.

This chain connects TRBV5-1 to TRBJ2-3, with D maybe TRBD2 (6 bases). CDR1 is SGHRS and CDR2 is YFSETQ in the germline V gene. The CDR3 extends over 19 amino acids. Trimming pared 0 bases from V and 2 bases from J, leaving 22 bases between. CDR3 amino acids: CASSLAHYGLTSITDTQYF. The CDR3 region has the DNA TGCGCCAGCAGCTTGGCCCATTATGGACTAACAAGCATCACAGATACGCAGTATTTT.

The gene calls are TRBV5-5 and TRBJ2-1; TRBD2 aligns across 12 bases. The CDR3 extends over 17 amino acids. The trim removed 4 bases at V and 7 bases at J, leaving 12 bases unmatched. The germline CDR1 and CDR2 sequences are SGHKS and YYEKEE (reference sequence). This chain's CDR3 is CASSTRTSGDYENEQFF. The CDR3, as DNA: TGTGCCAGCAGCACAAGGACTAGCGGGGACTACGAGAATGAGCAGTTCTTC.

This chain uses TRBV11-2 with TRBJ1-1; maybe TRBD1 (6 bases). Trimming removed 1 base from V and 1 base from J, with 16 bases in between. Germline assignment: CDR1 SGHAT and CDR2 FQNNGV. The CDR3 extends over 17 amino acids. For the CDR3, the DNA is TGTGCCAGCAGCTTAGGAGTTGTCGGGGGGGCGAACACTGAAGCTTTCTTT. Amino acids: CASSLGVVGGANTEAFF.

This chain joins TRBV30 and TRBJ1-2, with TRBD1 identical over 7 bases. The V gene end was trimmed by 0 bases and the J gene end by 1 base; junction bases not matched to a gene: 11. This CDR3 spans 17 amino acids. Germline V gene data show CDR1 as GTSNPN and CDR2 as SVGIG (reference sequence). The CDR3 spells CAWSVGAGGSYNYGYTF. The CDR3 DNA follows: TGTGCCTGGAGTGTAGGGGCAGGGGGTAGTTATAACTATGGCTACACCTTC.

In its sample, this clone was seen once. The rearrangement uses TRBV2 and TRBJ1-4; D perhaps matches TRBD1 (5 bases). Trimming took 0 bases from V and 4 from J, leaving 12 bases between them. The germline V gene encodes CDR1 SNHLY and CDR2 FYNNEI. The CDR3 has 16 residues. The CDR3 spells CASSEAYQGLNEKLFF. CDR3 coding DNA: TGTGCCAGCAGTGAAGCATACCAGGGACTTAATGAAAAACTGTTTTTT.

The count of this clone is one. The gene calls are TRBV9 and TRBJ1-2; no clear D gene. V dropped 7 bases and J dropped 3 bases, with 7 bases sitting between them. This CDR3 region has 11 residues. Germline V gives CDR1 SGDLS, CDR2 YYNGEE. CDR3 sequence reads: CASWTDYGYTF. In DNA, the CDR3 is TGTGCCAGCTGGACTGACTATGGCTACACCTTC.

This chain links TRBV5-1 with TRBJ1-1, with 8 bases fitting TRBD1. Trimming took 5 bases from V and 4 from J; bases not matched to a gene: 10. The CDR3 runs 15 residues. Germline V gene sequence: CDR1 SGHRS, CDR2 YFSETQ. CDR3 loop: CASRPLQGAPTEAFF. DNA for the CDR3: TGCGCCAGCAGACCCCTTCAGGGGGCGCCCACTGAAGCTTTCTTT.

The chain has TRBV7-9 and TRBJ2-7; 9 nucleotides match TRBD2. Losses at the gene ends were 3 bases for V and 5 bases for J; bases not matched to a gene: 5. The CDR3 length is 14 residues. CDR1 is SEHNR, CDR2 FQNEAQ, per germline (reference sequence). CDR3: CASSLSGGSDEQYF. As DNA, the CDR3 is TGTGCCAGCAGCTTGAGCGGGGGGAGTGACGAGCAGTACTTC. The variable domain in full, with the rest retrieved from reference TRBV7-9 and TRBJ2-7, is DTGVSQNPRHKITKRGQNVTFRCDPISEHNRLYWYRQTLGQGPEFLTYFQNEAQLEKSRLLSDRFSAERPKGSFSTLEIQRTEQGDSAMYLCASSLSGGSDEQYFGPGTRLTVT.

The rearrangement uses TRBV6-2 or TRBV6-3 and TRBJ2-7; D is perhaps TRBD1 (6 bases). The CDR3 has 14 residues. V was clipped by 2 bases and J by 3 bases, with 11 bases between them. In germline, CDR1 is MNHEY, CDR2 SVGEGT. CDR3 DNA: TGTGCCAGCAGTTACGACAGGCCAAGCTACGAGCAGTACTTC. Translation: CASSYDRPSYEQYF.

The V gene is TRBV4-3, the J gene TRBJ2-7, with TRBD2 as a possible D gene (6 bases). Germline lookup yields CDR1 LGHNA and CDR2 YSLEER. Trimming stripped 0 bases from V and 3 bases from J, with 12 bases between. This CDR3 is 15 amino acids long. CDR3 amino acids: CASSQEGSEGYEQYF. In nucleotides, the CDR3 is TGCGCCAGCAGCCAAGAAGGTTCGGAGGGCTACGAGCAGTACTTC.